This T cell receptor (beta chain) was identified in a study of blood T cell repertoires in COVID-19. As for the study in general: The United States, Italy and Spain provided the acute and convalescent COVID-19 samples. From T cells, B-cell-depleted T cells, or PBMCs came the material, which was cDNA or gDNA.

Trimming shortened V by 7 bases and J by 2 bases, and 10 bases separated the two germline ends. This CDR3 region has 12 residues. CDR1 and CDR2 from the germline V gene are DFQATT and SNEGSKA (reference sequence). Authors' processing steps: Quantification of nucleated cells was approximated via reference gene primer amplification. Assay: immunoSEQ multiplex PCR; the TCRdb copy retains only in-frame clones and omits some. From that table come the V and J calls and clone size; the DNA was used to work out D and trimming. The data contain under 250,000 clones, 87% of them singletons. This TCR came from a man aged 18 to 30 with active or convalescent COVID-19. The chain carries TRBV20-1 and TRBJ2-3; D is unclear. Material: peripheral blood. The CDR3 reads CSVSDNTDTQYF. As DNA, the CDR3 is TGCAGTGTAAGTGACAACACAGATACGCAGTATTTT.